The 26 T cell receptor beta chains below come from one sample, sequenced in a study of CD8 T cell repertoires and HIV-1 epitope variants. Produced via immunoSEQ multiplex PCR; TCRdb's table is partial and in-frame only. The sample lists 4,000 to 6,000 clones; about three fifths were seen once. Antigens of these TCRs are unknown. Material: cultured CD8+ T cells derived from PBMCs. The receptors shown here come from a male donor with HIV.

The J gene is TRBJ1-2, the V gene TRBV7-9; no firm D call. This CDR3 contains 16 residues. V gave up 2 bases and J gave up 0 bases, with 13 bases separating them. Germline lookup yields CDR1 SEHNR and CDR2 FQNEAQ (reference sequence). CDR3 in amino acids: CASSLSSGESNYGYTF. In nucleotides, the CDR3 is TGTGCCAGCAGCTTATCCTCTGGGGAATCTAACTATGGCTACACCTTC.

The V call is TRBV7-9, the J call TRBJ2-2; TRBD2 matches at 13 bases. This CDR3 comprises 18 residues. Per the germline V gene, CDR1 is SEHNR and CDR2 is FQNEAQ (reference sequence). V lost 5 bases and J lost 3; bases outside the gene matches: 9. The CDR3 loop reads CASSPLTSGRSDTGELFF. In nucleotides, the CDR3 is TGTGCCAGCAGCCCATTGACTAGCGGGAGGTCCGACACCGGGGAGCTGTTTTTT. Looking up the rest from reference TRBV7-9 and TRBJ2-2 gives the full variable domain: DTGVSQNPRHKITKRGQNVTFRCDPISEHNRLYWYRQTLGQGPEFLTYFQNEAQLEKSRLLSDRFSAERPKGSFSTLEIQRTEQGDSAMYLCASSPLTSGRSDTGELFFGEGSRLTVL.

The chain couples TRBV9 to TRBJ2-1; no reliable D call. The CDR3 is 15 amino acids. Germline-derived CDR1 and CDR2 are SGDLS and YYNGEE. V was trimmed by 2 bases and J by 0 bases, leaving 9 bases between them. Here the CDR3 reads CASSVFPSSYNEQFF. CDR3 nucleotide sequence: TGTGCCAGCAGCGTGTTTCCGAGCTCCTACAATGAGCAGTTCTTC.

This clone is labeled medium-sized. The gene calls are TRBV7-2 and TRBJ1-2, with TRBD1 as a possible D gene (6 bases). V was clipped by 2 bases and J by 8 bases, with 15 bases between them. Germline V gene data show CDR1 as SGHTA and CDR2 as FQGNSA. The length of the CDR3 is 14 residues. CDR3: CASSLQVPGEGYTF. DNA for the CDR3: TGTGCCAGCAGCTTACAGGTGCCAGGGGAAGGCTACACCTTC.

The chain links TRBV7-2 to TRBJ2-7; 8 nucleotides align to TRBD2. Germline values: CDR1 SGHTA, CDR2 FQGNSA. J gave up 5 bases and V 6 bases, and 15 bases lay outside the gene matches. This CDR3 region has 16 residues. This CDR3 reads CASRSPGGALFDEQYF. In nucleotides, the CDR3 is TGTGCCAGCAGGTCCCCGGGGGGGGCCCTTTTCGACGAGCAGTACTTC.

The chain combines TRBV5-4 with TRBJ2-1, with TRBD1 matching over 7 bases. CDR1 SGHNT and CDR2 YYREEE come from the germline V gene (reference sequence). V shed 4 bases and J 15 bases; nucleotides not matched to a gene: 10. The CDR3 contains 12 residues. The CDR3 bases are TGTGCCAGCAGCGATACAGGGGAGTGGGGGTTCTTC. Its translation: CASSDTGEWGFF.

This clone appeared once. This chain connects TRBV29-1 to TRBJ2-2; perhaps TRBD1 as D (6 bases). The CDR3 covers 14 residues. The V end was cut by 5 bases, the J end by 2 bases, with 12 bases between. The germline V gene has CDR1 SQVTM and CDR2 ANQGSEA. This chain's CDR3 is CSVIGTRNTGELFF. The DNA of the CDR3 is TGCAGCGTTATTGGGACAAGAAACACCGGGGAGCTGTTTTTT.

This chain uses TRBV28 with TRBJ1-2, with D uncertain. Germline V gene lookup returns CDR1 MDHEN and CDR2 SYDVKM. The CDR3 has 12 amino acids. V lost 2 bases to trimming and J lost 7 bases, with 8 bases between them. CDR3: CASSLEYSGYTF. Here the CDR3 DNA reads TGTGCCAGCAGTTTAGAGTATTCTGGCTACACCTTC.

This clone was detected a few times. The gene calls are TRBV14 and TRBJ2-7, with D possibly matching TRBD2 (7 bases). This CDR3 spans 16 amino acids. Trimming left V 0 bases short and J 1 base short, with 13 bases between. Germline-derived CDR1 and CDR2 are SGHDN and FVKESK. In DNA form, the CDR3 reads TGTGCCAGCAGCCAAGATTGGGGAGGGGGTTCCTACGAGCAGTACTTC. Encoded protein: CASSQDWGGGSYEQYF. The complete variable domain, with remaining parts taken from reference TRBV14 and TRBJ2-7, reads EAGVTQFPSHSVIEKGQTVTLRCDPISGHDNLYWYRRVMGKEIKFLLHFVKESKQDESGMPNNRFLAERTGGTYSTLKVQPAELEDSGVYFCASSQDWGGGSYEQYFGPGTRLTVT.

The chain employs TRBV4-3 and TRBJ2-7, with 14 bases that match TRBD2. Germline loops: CDR1 LGHNA, CDR2 YSLEER. The CDR3 has 15 residues. Trimming at V came to 4 bases and at J to 2 bases, leaving 1 base not matched to a gene. The CDR3 DNA follows: TGCGCCAGCAGCCTGGGACTAGCGGGGGCCTACGAGCAGTACTTC. It encodes CASSLGLAGAYEQYF.

The V call is TRBV28, the J call TRBJ1-2; weak D call: TRBD1 (6 bases). The germline CDR1 and CDR2 sequences are MDHEN and SYDVKM. The V gene lost 6 bases and the J gene lost 6 bases, with 17 bases spanning the gap. This CDR3 has 14 residues. CDR3 nucleotides: TGTGCCAGCAGAGAACTCAGGGGCTACAATGGCTACACCTTC. Amino acids: CASRELRGYNGYTF.

The rearrangement joins TRBV6-6 to TRBJ1-5; D remains unclear. Trimming shortened V by 5 bases and J by 5 bases, and 10 bases separated the two germline ends. This CDR3 contains 13 residues. Germline V lookup: CDR1 MNHNY, CDR2 SVGAGI (reference sequence). CDR3 sequence: CASSNRLDQPQHF. The CDR3 DNA sequence: TGTGCCAGCAGTAACCGCCTGGATCAGCCCCAGCATTTT.

This clone was counted only a few times. The chain joins TRBV30 to TRBJ1-4, with D perhaps TRBD1 (6 bases). The CDR3 is 13 amino acids. Trimming shortened V by 1 base and J by 5 bases, and 8 bases separated the two germline ends. Germline V gene lookup returns CDR1 GTSNPN and CDR2 SVGIG (reference sequence). CDR3 amino acids: CAWSGQVNEKLFF. The CDR3, as DNA: TGTGCCTGGAGTGGACAGGTCAATGAAAAACTGTTTTTT.

This clone has a handful of counts. V and J are TRBV5-4 and TRBJ2-7; 8 bases align to TRBD1. J gave up 5 bases and V 0 bases, and 1 base lay outside the gene matches. Looked up from germline, CDR1 is SGHNT and CDR2 is YYREEE (reference sequence). CDR3 length: 13 residues. The CDR3 nucleotides are TGTGCCAGCAGCTTGGGACAGGGGAACGAGCAGTACTTC. Its protein product is CASSLGQGNEQYF.

The genes are TRBV5-6 and TRBJ1-6; D not resolved. Trimming shortened V by 0 bases and J by 9 bases, and 10 bases separated the two germline ends. The CDR3 is 14 amino acids. Germline lookup yields CDR1 SGHDT and CDR2 YYEEEE. CDR3 DNA: TGTGCCAGCAGCTTGGCCGAAATGGGTTCACCCCTCCACTTT. It specifies CASSLAEMGSPLHF.

The rearrangement joins TRBV29-1 to TRBJ2-2; 14 bases agree with TRBD2. The CDR3 loop spans 15 amino acids. The V gene end was trimmed by 6 bases and the J gene end by 4 bases; junction bases not matched to a gene: 4. Germline V gene sequence: CDR1 SQVTM, CDR2 ANQGSEA. The CDR3 sequence: CSVVGLAGVTGELFF. CDR3 sequence (DNA): TGCAGCGTCGTGGGACTAGCGGGAGTCACCGGGGAGCTGTTTTTT.

This clone was counted between two and nine times. The genes are TRBV27 and TRBJ1-6, with 7 bases identical to TRBD1. Germline CDR1 reads MNHEY; CDR2 reads SMNVEV (reference sequence). The CDR3 covers 11 residues. Trimming cost V 4 bases and J 14 bases; bases outside gene matches: 2. CDR3 DNA: TGTGCCAGCAGTTCCGGGACAGCCCTCCACTTT. Translation gives CASSSGTALHF.

This clone qualifies as large. The chain carries TRBV19 and TRBJ2-7, with 11 bases identical to TRBD2. Germline V lookup: CDR1 LNHDA, CDR2 SQIVND (reference sequence). This CDR3 comprises 15 residues. V was clipped by 3 bases and J by 4 bases; unmatched bases: 5. The CDR3 sequence is CASSIRLAGIYEQYF. CDR3 bases: TGTGCCAGTAGTATCCGACTAGCGGGGATTTACGAGCAGTACTTC.

In this sample, this clone turned up a few times. V usage is TRBV27 and J usage is TRBJ1-4, with 9 bases identical to TRBD1. This CDR3 region has 14 residues. V was pared by 5 bases and J by 8 bases, with 6 bases of the junction left unmatched. Germline lookup yields CDR1 MNHEY and CDR2 SMNVEV (reference sequence). The CDR3 sequence: CASSLGTGLEKLFF. The DNA for the CDR3 is TGTGCCAGCAGTCTCGGGACAGGGCTAGAAAAACTGTTTTTT.

V gene TRBV4-3 combines with J gene TRBJ2-6; D ambiguous. Germline CDR1 reads LGHNA; CDR2 reads YSLEER. The CDR3 sequence is 16 residues long. Trimming removed 0 bases at V and 4 bases at J, with 10 bases between. Written as DNA, the CDR3 is TGCGCCAGCAGCCAAGATTGGCAGGCCGGGGCCAACGTCCTGACTTTC. Protein sequence: CASSQDWQAGANVLTF.

The V call is TRBV6-1, the J call TRBJ2-3; D may match TRBD1 or TRBD2 (5 bases each). The CDR3 has 15 amino acids. V gave up 3 bases and J gave up 2 bases, with 12 bases separating them. Germline V gene sequence: CDR1 MNHNS, CDR2 SASEGT. CDR3 sequence reads: CASSEGVLHTDTQYF. CDR3 bases: TGTGCCAGCAGTGAGGGGGTATTGCACACAGATACGCAGTATTTT.

This clone has just a few counts. At the DNA level, this CDR3 is encoded by other sequences in the same sample as well. V gene TRBV4-2 combines with J gene TRBJ2-7, with TRBD2 identical over 7 bases. The CDR3 sequence is 12 residues long. CDR1 is LGHNA and CDR2 is YNFKEQ in the germline V gene. V shed 1 base and J 6 bases; nucleotides not matched to a gene: 0. CDR3 sequence (DNA): TGTGCCAGCAGCCAAGCGGGGGGCGAGCAGTACTTC. Amino acid sequence: CASSQAGGEQYF.

The chain employs TRBV6-4 and TRBJ1-5; TRBD1 agrees at 12 bases. The CDR3 is made up of 15 amino acids. CDR1 and CDR2 from the germline V gene are MRHNA and SNTAGT. Trimming took 5 bases from V and 5 from J; bases not matched to a gene: 4. CDR3 protein: CASSHGTGGDQPQHF. DNA for the CDR3: TGTGCCAGCAGTCACGGGACAGGGGGCGATCAGCCCCAGCATTTT.

This clone came up a few times. J is TRBJ2-2 and V is TRBV7-2, with a possible D match to TRBD2 (5 bases). The ends were cut back, 2 bases at V and 7 bases at J, with 8 bases in the middle. Germline V gene lookup returns CDR1 SGHTA and CDR2 FQGNSA. The length of the CDR3 is 13 residues. CDR3 loop: CASSLIGDGELFF. CDR3 DNA: TGTGCCAGCAGCTTAATCGGGGACGGGGAGCTGTTTTTT.

The V gene is TRBV5-1, the J gene TRBJ2-5; D remains ambiguous. This CDR3 spans 13 amino acids. Germline V lookup: CDR1 SGHRS, CDR2 YFSETQ. V was clipped by 0 bases and J by 3 bases, with 6 bases between them. Here the CDR3 DNA reads TGCGCCAGCAGCTTGGGACAAGAAGAGACCCAGTACTTC. Translated, it gives CASSLGQEETQYF.

The rearrangement links TRBV19 to TRBJ1-2; 9 bases match TRBD1. This CDR3 is 14 amino acids long. The germline V gene has CDR1 LNHDA and CDR2 SQIVND (reference sequence). J was trimmed by 2 bases and V by 3 bases; bases with no gene match: 1. In nucleotides, the CDR3 is TGTGCCAGTAGTATCGGGACAGGGAACTATGGCTACACCTTC. Translated, it gives CASSIGTGNYGYTF.